A selection of T cell receptor beta chains follows, all from one sample in a study of blood T cell repertoires in COVID-19. Produced via immunoSEQ multiplex PCR; TCRdb's table is partial and in-frame only. Found here are about 120,000 clones, 82% of them singletons; the top ten hold 15% to 20%. Material for sequencing was peripheral blood. The receptor source for this set is a woman aged 55-75 years with acute or convalescent COVID-19. The CDR3 runs from the conserved cysteine through the conserved F or W. The D gene is left open where the match is weak. The size entry is marked missing in some rows and otherwise reads once, few, many or a size class.

clone_size	j_call	v_call	d_call	cdr3_nt	cdr3_aa
.	TRBJ2-7	TRBV7-2	.	TGTGCCAGCAGCTTAAATCCTCGGGGGAGGGAGCAGTACTTC	CASSLNPRGREQYF
.	TRBJ1-2	TRBV4-3	TRBD1	TGCGCCAGCAGCCAAGATGGGACAGGGGGAATAGGAAACTATGGCTACACCTTC	CASSQDGTGGIGNYGYTF
.	TRBJ2-5	TRBV24-1	.	TGTGCCATCCAACAGGGTCAAGAGACCCAGTACTTC	CAIQQGQETQYF
once	TRBJ1-2	TRBV4-3	.	TGCGCCAGCAGCCAAGACCCCGGTACAGCCTATGGCTACACCTTC	CASSQDPGTAYGYTF
.	TRBJ2-7	TRBV10-1	TRBD1	TGCGCCAGCGGGGGGACAGGTGTTCGGGGCGAGCAGTACTTC	CASGGTGVRGEQYF
.	TRBJ2-3	TRBV14	TRBD1	TGTGCCAGCAGCCAACGGACAGGTGGAGATACGCAGTATTTT	CASSQRTGGDTQYF
few	TRBJ2-5	TRBV19	TRBD2	TGTGCCAGTAGTAAAGGGACTAGCGGACAAGAGACCCAGTACTTC	CASSKGTSGQETQYF
.	TRBJ1-2	TRBV30	TRBD1	TGTGCCTGGGGGACACAGGGGTATGGCTACACCTTC	CAWGTQGYGYTF
many	TRBJ2-7	TRBV11-3	.	TGTGCCAGCAGCTTAAGGTCCGGGAGCTCCTACGAGCAGTACTTC	CASSLRSGSSYEQYF
.	TRBJ1-5	TRBV2	.	TGTGCCAGCAGTGGCCGGTATAGCAATCAGCCCCAGCATTTT	CASSGRYSNQPQHF
.	TRBJ1-1	TRBV4-3	.	TGCGCCAGCAGCCCACAGGGCGCTGAAGCTTTCTTT	CASSPQGAEAFF
.	TRBJ1-6	TRBV24-1	.	TGTGCCACCAGTGCCGCGGCCGGCGGGGATTTCTATAATTCACCCCTCCACTTT	CATSAAAGGDFYNSPLHF
.	TRBJ1-6	TRBV10-3	.	TGTGCCATCAGTGTGGGCGATTCACCCCTCCACTTT	CAISVGDSPLHF
.	TRBJ1-5	TRBV7-9	TRBD1	TGTGCCAGCAGCCCCGGACAGGGGAATCAGCCCCAGCATTTT	CASSPGQGNQPQHF
.	TRBJ1-1	TRBV2	TRBD1	TGTGCCAGCCGGGACAGGATCTTAATGAACACTGAAGCTTTCTTT	CASRDRILMNTEAFF
.	TRBJ1-6	TRBV5-1	.	TGCGCCAGCAGCTTGGCCGCGGCAGGGAAAGGACCCCTCCACTTT	CASSLAAAGKGPLHF
few	TRBJ2-5	TRBV5-1	TRBD1	TGCGCCAGCAGCTTTGGGCAGGGGGCCGAGACCCAGTACTTC	CASSFGQGAETQYF
.	TRBJ2-2	TRBV4-3	.	TGCGCCAGCAGCCAAGATGGGCGCACCGGGGAGCTGTTTTTT	CASSQDGRTGELFF
.	TRBJ1-3	TRBV15	.	TGTGCCACCAGCAGAGCCCAGGGTTCTGTTTCTGGAAACACCATATATTTT	CATSRAQGSVSGNTIYF
.	TRBJ1-6	TRBV5-6	TRBD1	TGTGCCAGCAGCTTGGGACAGGGCCTTAATTCACCCCTCCACTTT	CASSLGQGLNSPLHF
.	TRBJ1-4	TRBV28	.	TGTGCCAGCAGTTCCGGTGACATTGAAAAACTGTTTTTT	CASSSGDIEKLFF
.	TRBJ1-3	TRBV7-2	TRBD1	TGTGCCAGCAGCTTGGGACAGACCAGCACCATATATTTT	CASSLGQTSTIYF
.	TRBJ1-1	TRBV6-5	.	TGTGCCAGCAGTTCTACCGGGGGACGTAACACTGAAGCTTTCTTT	CASSSTGGRNTEAFF
.	TRBJ1-5	TRBV4-3	.	TGCGCCAGCAGCCAAGAGGGGAGACAGCCCCAGCATTTT	CASSQEGRQPQHF
.	TRBJ1-1	TRBV30	.	TGTGCCTGGAGTATACAGGGGAACACTGAAGCTTTCTTT	CAWSIQGNTEAFF
.	TRBJ2-1	TRBV7-6	TRBD2	TGTGCCAGCAGCCCGCAGTTTACCGGGACTAGCGGGGGGCTGCACCTCTACAATGAGCAGTTCTTC	CASSPQFTGTSGGLHLYNEQFF
few	TRBJ1-6	TRBV4-3	.	TGCGCCAGCAGCGAAGCCCAGAATTCACCCCTCCACTTT	CASSEAQNSPLHF
.	TRBJ2-7	TRBV5-6	.	TGTGCCAGCAGCCCTTGGGATGGGGCATCCGAAGAGCAGTACTTC	CASSPWDGASEEQYF
.	TRBJ2-5	TRBV19	TRBD1	TGTGCCAGTAGTACCGGCGGGACAGGGGGGTCGGAGACCCAGTACTTC	CASSTGGTGGSETQYF
once	TRBJ2-5	TRBV9	TRBD1	TGTGCCAGCAGCCCCACTTCAGGGGGCATTGGAGAGACCCAGTACTTC	CASSPTSGGIGETQYF
.	TRBJ2-5	TRBV3-1/TRBV3-2	TRBD2	TGTGCCAGCAGCCAAGAGGGGGGGACCCAAGAGACCCAGTACTTC	CASSQEGGTQETQYF
.	TRBJ2-1	TRBV2	TRBD2	TGTGCCAGCAGTGATAGGCTAGCGGGGACCAATGAGCAGTTCTTC	CASSDRLAGTNEQFF
.	TRBJ2-3	TRBV27	.	TGTGCCAGCAGCGGAGGCTACAGCACAGATACGCAGTATTTT	CASSGGYSTDTQYF
.	TRBJ2-3	TRBV15	TRBD2	TGTGCCACCAGCGGACGCGGGGGGCTCGGGAATACGCAGTATTTT	CATSGRGGLGNTQYF
.	TRBJ2-5	TRBV24-1	.	TGTGCCACCCCCAATCAGGGGATGCAAGAGACCCAGTACTTC	CATPNQGMQETQYF
.	TRBJ1-1	TRBV2	.	TGTGCCAGCAAGGGGGACGCTTACATGGGTGAAGCTTTCTTT	CASKGDAYMGEAFF
.	TRBJ1-5	TRBV2	TRBD1	TGTGCCAGCAGTCTGGACAGGGCGGATCAGCCCCAGCATTTT	CASSLDRADQPQHF
.	TRBJ2-3	TRBV2	TRBD2	TGTGCCAGCAGCCCCGGTGGGGCGGGGGGATCAGATACGCAGTATTTT	CASSPGGAGGSDTQYF
few	TRBJ2-6	TRBV9	.	TGTGCCAGCAGCGTAGCGGGGTACGGGGCCAACGTCCTGACTTTC	CASSVAGYGANVLTF
.	TRBJ1-6	TRBV10-2	.	TGCGCCAGCGTCGGCGGGACGGGGTCACCCCTCCACTTT	CASVGGTGSPLHF
.	TRBJ2-2	TRBV6-2/TRBV6-3	.	TGTGCCAGCAGCCGACAGAACACAAACACCGGGGAGCTGTTTTTT	CASSRQNTNTGELFF
.	TRBJ1-6	TRBV5-1	.	TGCGCCAGCAGCTTGGGAGACAGGAATACCTATAATTCACCCCTCCACTTT	CASSLGDRNTYNSPLHF
.	TRBJ2-2	TRBV2	.	TGTGCCAGCAGTGAGGAGGCCGGGACTTTTAACACCGGGGAGCTGTTTTTT	CASSEEAGTFNTGELFF
few	TRBJ1-2	TRBV5-1	.	TGCGCCAGCAGCCCCCCTTGGCGAGGAAGGCTTAGTTCGGTCTATGGCTACACCTTC	CASSPPWRGRLSSVYGYTF
.	TRBJ2-7	TRBV6-4	TRBD1	TGTGCCAGCAGGTCCCGGGACAGGGGAACCTACGAGCAGTACTTC	CASRSRDRGTYEQYF
.	TRBJ2-7	TRBV7-9	.	TGTGCCAGCAGCGTAATGGTCTCGGCAGGGCCCTACGAGCAGTACTTC	CASSVMVSAGPYEQYF
.	TRBJ1-1	TRBV5-4	.	TGTGCCAGCAGCTTCATGGGGGGAACTGAAGCTTTCTTT	CASSFMGGTEAFF
.	TRBJ2-1	TRBV30	.	TGTGCCTGGAGTGTGGGGGACATTGGTGAGCAGTTCTTC	CAWSVGDIGEQFF